This TCR beta chain was captured in a study of shared T cell receptors in the human thymus. Between the trimmed V and J ends, which lost 2 bases and 10 bases, there was a span of 12 bases. The germline V gene has CDR1 MGHRA and CDR2 YSYEKL. The CDR3 is 14 amino acids. The protocol was immunoSEQ multiplex PCR, while the TCRdb copy is restricted to in-frame clones and leaves out a portion. The repertoire holds 650,000 to 950,000 clones, with approximately 85% as singletons. The same data also went into a second study, on human thymus T cells. That paper states: Donors were healthy Finnish infants having corrective surgery for congenital heart defects. Thymic resections from corrective heart surgery supplied the tissue. Both thymic and peripheral blood repertoires showed apparently biased V and J usage. Overlap was high between thymic repertoires from unrelated individuals, as reported in related research.

The rearrangement links TRBV4-1 to TRBJ1-6; D gene uncertain. This clonotype was sampled from a girl less than two years old with a congenital heart defect. The material sequenced was thymocytes. Written as DNA, the CDR3 is TGCGCCAGCAGCCAACATACTAAGGAATCACCCCTCCACTTT. It yields the protein CASSQHTKESPLHF.